The following is a TCR beta chain sequence with its context. Assay used: immunoSEQ multiplex PCR; TCRdb lists only in-frame clones, some missing. Of about 160,000 clones listed, 88% were seen once; the top ten hold more than 5%. From germline, CDR1 is MGHRA and CDR2 YSYEKL. The CDR3 runs to 17 residues. V lost 0 bases and J lost 4, with 17 bases in between. The data belong to a study of T cell responses to AZD1222 COVID-19 vaccine. This receptor was obtained from an adult in good health. The sequencing here drew on peripheral blood, taken on day 0 of AZD1222 vaccination. The rearrangement joins TRBV4-1 to TRBJ2-3; TRBD1 might be the D (6 bases). CDR3 amino acids: CASSQDGTRGSPDTQYF. The CDR3 DNA sequence: TGCGCCAGCAGCCAAGATGGGACGAGGGGGTCCCCAGATACGCAGTATTTT.